This is a list of T cell receptor beta chains from one sample in a study of beta chain features in type 1 diabetes. TCRdb keeps only in-frame clones here, not all; method: immunoSEQ multiplex PCR. The sample yields about 340,000 clones, 7% to 9% seen once. The sample was central memory CD4+ T cells from blood. Receptor source: a woman aged 18 to 35 in good health. CDR3s include the opening cysteine and the closing phenylalanine or tryptophan. The D gene is left open where the match is weak. Size values are once, few and many counts, or a class for expanded clones, and some rows have none.

few	TRBV11-2	.	TRBJ2-1	TGTGCCAGCAGCTTAAGAGGGATGCCGTTCTTC	CASSLRGMPFF
.	TRBV5-8	.	TRBJ1-1	TGTGCCAGCAGCTGGAACATGAACACTGAAGCTTTCTTT	CASSWNMNTEAFF
few	TRBV4-2	TRBD1	TRBJ1-4	TGTGCCAGCAGCTCTGGGACAGGTTTTGAAAAACTGTTTTTT	CASSSGTGFEKLFF
few	TRBV5-6	.	TRBJ1-5	TGTGCCAGCAGCTTGAACAATCAGCCCCAGCATTTT	CASSLNNQPQHF
few	TRBV5-7	TRBD2	TRBJ2-1	TGTGCCAGCAGCTTGTTTAGCGGGATGACCTACAATGAGCAGTTCTTC	CASSLFSGMTYNEQFF
.	TRBV7-2	TRBD2	TRBJ2-5	TGTGCCAGCAGCTCGATCTCTAGCGGGAGGGCCTCGTACTTC	CASSSISSGRASYF
.	TRBV18	TRBD1	TRBJ2-2	TGTGCCAGCTCAACCCGGACAGGGAACTTGGCCGGGGAGCTGTTTTTT	CASSTRTGNLAGELFF
.	TRBV5-1	.	TRBJ2-1	TGCGCCAGCAGCTTGGTCCCACTTGACTCCTACAATGAGCAGTTCTTC	CASSLVPLDSYNEQFF
few	TRBV9	TRBD2	TRBJ2-1	TGTGCCAGCAGCGTATCTGCGGGAGAGGTCAATGAGCAGTTCTTC	CASSVSAGEVNEQFF
.	TRBV25-1	.	TRBJ2-7	TGTGCCAGCAGTGAATCAGGCGGACAGATCTACGAGCAGTACTTC	CASSESGGQIYEQYF
.	TRBV13	.	TRBJ1-3	TGTGCCAGCGGCAGGGGAAACTCTGGAAACACCATATATTTT	CASGRGNSGNTIYF
few	TRBV5-1	TRBD1	TRBJ1-2	TGCGCCAGCAGCACCGGGACAGGGGGCGGAGGCTACACCTTC	CASSTGTGGGGYTF
few	TRBV25-1	.	TRBJ2-3	TGTGCCAGCAGTGAATACAGGGGAGGCACTAGCACAGATACGCAGTATTTT	CASSEYRGGTSTDTQYF
.	TRBV4-1	.	TRBJ2-2	TGCGCCAGCAGCCAACCGTTGTCAAGGACCGGGGAGCTGTTTTTT	CASSQPLSRTGELFF
few	TRBV29-1	.	TRBJ2-5	TGCAGCGCCGGTGTAGGGCAAGAGACCCAGTACTTC	CSAGVGQETQYF
few	TRBV6-6	TRBD1	TRBJ1-1	TGTGCCAGCAGTTACCCGGACAGGGGGGACACTGAAGCTTTCTTT	CASSYPDRGDTEAFF
.	TRBV20-1	.	TRBJ2-7	TGCAGTGCTCGGGGCGAGCAGTACTTC	CSARGEQYF
few	TRBV5-6	.	TRBJ2-4	TGTGCCAGCAGCTCATCGTCGCTGGAGGGGTGGAAAAACATTCAGTACTTC	CASSSSSLEGWKNIQYF
few	TRBV4-3	TRBD1	TRBJ2-7	TGCGCCAGCAGCCAAGAGAATACTCGCGGGACAGGGGGGGACGAGCAGTACTTC	CASSQENTRGTGGDEQYF
.	TRBV2	.	TRBJ2-1	TGTGCCAGCAGGAATGGGGCAGGCTCCGTCAATGAGCAGTTCTTC	CASRNGAGSVNEQFF
few	TRBV5-1	TRBD1	TRBJ2-5	TGCGCCAGCAGCCTACAGGGGTCAGAGACCCAGTACTTC	CASSLQGSETQYF
.	TRBV19	.	TRBJ2-6	TGTGCCAGTAGTATAACGCCCCGCTCTGGGGCCAACGTCCTGACTTTC	CASSITPRSGANVLTF
.	TRBV5-4	.	TRBJ2-1	TGCGCCAGCAGCCAAGAAGGAGGGAACTCCTACAATGAGCAGTTCTTC	CASSQEGGNSYNEQFF
many	TRBV6-4	TRBD2	TRBJ2-1	TGTGCCAGCAGTGCAATGTCGGGAGGCAATGAGCAGTTCTTC	CASSAMSGGNEQFF
few	TRBV29-1	TRBD2	TRBJ2-3	TGCAGCGTTGGGTTTCGGGGCGGGAGTGCATTCCTCGGCACAGATACGCAGTATTTT	CSVGFRGGSAFLGTDTQYF
.	TRBV7-8	.	TRBJ2-7	TGTGCCAGCAGCCCTGGCGGGACAAGATCCTACGAGCAGTACTTC	CASSPGGTRSYEQYF
.	TRBV6-1	TRBD2	TRBJ2-1	TGTGCCAGCAGTGTGTTGCTAGCGGGAGGTGAGCAGTTCTTC	CASSVLLAGGEQFF
.	TRBV7-2	.	TRBJ2-5	TGTGCCAGCAGCCAAGTTGGGGCCTTAGAGACCCAGTACTTC	CASSQVGALETQYF
few	TRBV6-5	.	TRBJ1-1	TGTGCCAGCAGTTACCAGGGAGTGAACACTGAAGCTTTCTTT	CASSYQGVNTEAFF
.	TRBV18	TRBD1	TRBJ2-2	TGTGCCAGCTCCAGGACAGGGGATGACACCGGGGAGCTGTTTTTT	CASSRTGDDTGELFF
.	TRBV9	TRBD1	TRBJ1-2	TGTGCCAGCAGTGCTGGACAGGCGGATGGCTACACCTTC	CASSAGQADGYTF
few	TRBV7-2	TRBD1	TRBJ1-2	TGTGCCAGCAGCTTAGATCCAGGGGGGAACTATGGCTACACCTTC	CASSLDPGGNYGYTF
few	TRBV19	.	TRBJ2-7	TGTGCCAGTAGTCGTCGGGTCTCCTACGAGCAGTACTTC	CASSRRVSYEQYF
.	TRBV18	.	TRBJ2-4	TGTGCCAGCTCACCACCAAGCCCGATTCAGTACTTC	CASSPPSPIQYF
few	TRBV7-2	.	TRBJ2-1	TGTGCCAGCAGCCCCTGGGGACTGCAGTTCTTC	CASSPWGLQFF
few	TRBV11-2	.	TRBJ2-1	TGTGCCAGCAGCTTAGCGGTCTACGGGACCCTTGAGCAGTTCTTC	CASSLAVYGTLEQFF
few	TRBV19	.	TRBJ2-6	TGTGCCAGTACCATAAACTCTGGGGCCAACGTCCTGACTTTC	CASTINSGANVLTF
.	TRBV27	.	TRBJ2-6	TGTGCCAGCAGTTTGGTGGGCTCTGGGGCCAACGTCCTGACTTTC	CASSLVGSGANVLTF
.	TRBV7-2	TRBD1	TRBJ2-2	TGTGCCAGCAGCCTGGGACAGCATGGGGTCGGGGAGCTGTTTTTT	CASSLGQHGVGELFF
.	TRBV29-1	TRBD1	TRBJ2-1	TGCAGCGCAGAGGGACAGGGCTTCATCAATGAGCAGTTCTTC	CSAEGQGFINEQFF
few	TRBV6-6	.	TRBJ1-2	TGTGCCAGCTCGTTTACGGACAACTATGGCTACACCTTC	CASSFTDNYGYTF
few	TRBV29-1	TRBD2	TRBJ2-1	TGCAGCGTTGAAGATCGCGGGAGAGCCAACAATGAGCAGTTCTTC	CSVEDRGRANNEQFF
.	TRBV6-1	.	TRBJ2-1	TGTGCCAGCAGTACTATAACAGGGAACAATGAGCAGTTCTTC	CASSTITGNNEQFF
.	TRBV9	TRBD2	TRBJ2-1	TGTGCCAGCAGCCAAGTTCCTGGGACTAGCGGACCTCCGGGGCAGTTCTTC	CASSQVPGTSGPPGQFF
.	TRBV2	TRBD2	TRBJ2-5	TGTGCCAGCAGTAGCGGGAGGTTGGGGGAGACCCAGTACTTC	CASSSGRLGETQYF
few	TRBV18	.	TRBJ2-5	TGTGCCAGCTCACCACCCGCCGGAGAGACCCAGTACTTC	CASSPPAGETQYF
.	TRBV15	.	TRBJ1-1	TGTGCCACCAGCAGAGATAACGTGAGAGGGAATGAAGCTTTCTTT	CATSRDNVRGNEAFF
.	TRBV7-9	.	TRBJ2-3	TGTGCCAGCACTCGCCAGGGAATCACAGATACGCAGTATTTT	CASTRQGITDTQYF
few	TRBV11-1	TRBD1	TRBJ2-2	TGTGCCAGCAGCCGCCGGGACAGGGGTACGAACACCGGGGAGCTGTTTTTT	CASSRRDRGTNTGELFF
.	TRBV28	.	TRBJ2-1	TGTGCCAGCAGTTTAGGACAGTACAATGAGCAGTTCTTC	CASSLGQYNEQFF
many	TRBV2	.	TRBJ2-5	TGTGCCAGCAATCTACAGGGAACGGAGACCCAGTACTTC	CASNLQGTETQYF
.	TRBV2	.	TRBJ2-3	TGTGCCAGCAGCCGACAGGACCCTGATACGCAGTATTTT	CASSRQDPDTQYF